Listed below are T cell receptor beta chains from one sample, sequenced in a study of esophageal squamous cell carcinoma under preoperative chemotherapy. One entry per CDR3 protein results from TCRdb running MiXCR on the PCR reads. There are approximately 20,000 distinct CDR3 sequences in the sample; about 43% occur only once, and roughly 32% lies in the top ten. The sample was gathered from a patient given preoperative chemotherapy. Source of these receptors: a human donor with esophageal squamous cell carcinoma. The donor label of this sample is uncertain. CDR3s include the opening cysteine and the closing phenylalanine or tryptophan. Each record gives: CDR3 DNA, CDR3 protein, D gene, CDR3 length, V gene, clone size, J gene. The D gene is left open where the match is weak. Size values are once, few and many counts, or a class for expanded clones, and some rows have none.

CDR3nt: TGTGCCAGCAGTTACTCATCAGGGGGGAACAATGAGCAGTTCTTC
CDR3aa: CASSYSSGGNNEQFF
d_gene: .
len: 15
v_gene: TRBV6-5
abundance: .
j_gene: TRBJ2-1

CDR3nt: TGTGCCAGCAGTTATTCGGAGCGGGGGGGCTACGAGCAGTACTTC
CDR3aa: CASSYSERGGYEQYF
d_gene: TRBD2
len: 15
v_gene: TRBV6-5
abundance: .
j_gene: TRBJ2-7

CDR3nt: TGTGCCAGCAGTGCCGGGAGGAGCACAGATACGCAGTATTTT
CDR3aa: CASSAGRSTDTQYF
d_gene: TRBD2
len: 14
v_gene: TRBV6-4
abundance: .
j_gene: TRBJ2-3

CDR3nt: TGTGCCAGCAGGTGGCAGGGGACACCAGAGACCCAGTACTTC
CDR3aa: CASRWQGTPETQYF
d_gene: .
len: 14
v_gene: TRBV6-1
abundance: .
j_gene: TRBJ2-5

CDR3nt: TGTGGCAGCAGGGTGCAGTGGGCCAAAGATACGCAGTATTTC
CDR3aa: CGSRVQWAKDTQYF
d_gene: .
len: 14
v_gene: TRBV7-9
abundance: .
j_gene: TRBJ2-3

CDR3nt: TGTGCCAGCAGTTACTTCTTGACTAGCGGGACCATCCAAGAGACCCAGTACTTC
CDR3aa: CASSYFLTSGTIQETQYF
d_gene: TRBD2
len: 18
v_gene: TRBV6-5
abundance: .
j_gene: TRBJ2-5

CDR3nt: TGCGCCAGCATGGGCGTGTGTAGCAAAAATACTCAGTACTTC
CDR3aa: CASMGVCSKNTQYF
d_gene: .
len: 14
v_gene: TRBV10-2
abundance: .
j_gene: TRBJ2-4

CDR3nt: TGCGCCAGCAGCCATACGGACAGGCAAAAACTGTTTTTT
CDR3aa: CASSHTDRQKLFF
d_gene: TRBD1
len: 13
v_gene: TRBV4-1
abundance: .
j_gene: TRBJ1-4

CDR3nt: TGTGCCAGCAGCTATATGAACAGCTATGGCTACACCTTC
CDR3aa: CASSYMNSYGYTF
d_gene: .
len: 13
v_gene: TRBV14
abundance: once
j_gene: TRBJ1-2

CDR3nt: TGTGCCAGCAGTTACAGTGATCAGTCCTACGAGCAGTACTTC
CDR3aa: CASSYSDQSYEQYF
d_gene: .
len: 14
v_gene: TRBV6-5
abundance: .
j_gene: TRBJ2-7

CDR3nt: TGTGCGGGCAGCGTCCGCCGGGACCGCTCCCGCCAGTACTTC
CDR3aa: CAGSVRRDRSRQYF
d_gene: .
len: 14
v_gene: TRBV7-7
abundance: .
j_gene: TRBJ2-5

CDR3nt: TGTGCCAGCAGTCTCCAGGGAAGGTTTGGAGAGACCCAGTACTTC
CDR3aa: CASSLQGRFGETQYF
d_gene: .
len: 15
v_gene: TRBV12-3/TRBV12-4
abundance: .
j_gene: TRBJ2-5

CDR3nt: TGTGCCAGCAGCCCCCGGACAGGGGGCTCAGATACGCAGTATTTT
CDR3aa: CASSPRTGGSDTQYF
d_gene: TRBD1
len: 15
v_gene: TRBV7-2
abundance: .
j_gene: TRBJ2-3

CDR3nt: TGTGCCAGGGGCCTCGGGGGCAGGGGCCGAGATACGCAGTATTTC
CDR3aa: CARGLGGRGRDTQYF
d_gene: .
len: 15
v_gene: TRBV7-2
abundance: .
j_gene: TRBJ2-3

CDR3nt: TGTGCCAGCAGCTGGACAACAACTAATGAAAAACTGTTTTTT
CDR3aa: CASSWTTTNEKLFF
d_gene: .
len: 14
v_gene: TRBV7-8
abundance: medium-sized
j_gene: TRBJ1-4

CDR3nt: TGTGCCAGCAGTTTGGTTTTTCGGCTAGCGGTCCACGAGCAGTACTTC
CDR3aa: CASSLVFRLAVHEQYF
d_gene: TRBD2
len: 16
v_gene: TRBV12-3/TRBV12-4
abundance: many
j_gene: TRBJ2-7

CDR3nt: TGCGCCAGCAGTGAATCGGGGACAGGGGCCGAGCAGTACTTC
CDR3aa: CASSESGTGAEQYF
d_gene: TRBD1
len: 14
v_gene: TRBV10-2
abundance: once
j_gene: TRBJ2-7

CDR3nt: TGTGCCAGCAAGACTTGGGAGACAGAGCAGTACTTC
CDR3aa: CASKTWETEQYF
d_gene: .
len: 12
v_gene: TRBV6-2/TRBV6-3
abundance: many
j_gene: TRBJ2-5

CDR3nt: TGTGCCAGCAGCTTAGAACGATGGAATGAGCAGTTCTTC
CDR3aa: CASSLERWNEQFF
d_gene: .
len: 13
v_gene: TRBV11-2
abundance: many
j_gene: TRBJ2-1

CDR3nt: TGTGCCAGCAGCCCACAGGGGTTCACAGATACGCAGTATTTT
CDR3aa: CASSPQGFTDTQYF
d_gene: TRBD1
len: 14
v_gene: TRBV12-3/TRBV12-4
abundance: few
j_gene: TRBJ2-3

CDR3nt: TGTGCCAGCCGCGGCATCCGAGGGCAAGGGACCCAGTACTTC
CDR3aa: CASRGIRGQGTQYF
d_gene: .
len: 14
v_gene: TRBV6-1
abundance: few
j_gene: TRBJ2-5

CDR3nt: TGTGCCAGCAGCGTCTTCCAGGGCCCCTACAATGAGCAGTTCTTC
CDR3aa: CASSVFQGPYNEQFF
d_gene: .
len: 15
v_gene: TRBV9
abundance: .
j_gene: TRBJ2-1